These 21 T cell receptor beta chains were all obtained from the same sample, sequenced in a study of response to subunit inactivated influenza vaccine. TCRdb re-called the RT-PCR reads through MiXCR, storing one row per CDR3 protein. This table has a few hundred thousand distinct CDR3 sequences, 14% appearing once. The starting material was PBMCs from blood, obtained roughly 12 days after vaccination. The receptors derive from a man aged 50-59 years who received an inactivated influenza vaccine.

This clonotype has only a few counts. This chain uses TRBV6-5 with TRBJ2-2; D unresolved. Germline assignment: CDR1 MNHEY and CDR2 SVGAGI. This CDR3 has 15 amino acids. V shed 4 bases and J shed 0 bases, with 9 bases lying between them. CDR3: CASSFVGPNTGELFF. CDR3 bases: TGTGCCAGCAGTTTTGTCGGGCCGAACACCGGGGAGCTGTTTTTT.

V usage is TRBV10-3 and J usage is TRBJ2-3; TRBD2 aligns across 11 bases. The CDR3 covers 16 residues. V dropped 0 bases and J dropped 7; count of bases not matched to a gene: 6. In germline, CDR1 is ENHRY, CDR2 SYGVKD. CDR3 nucleotide sequence: TGTGCCATCAGTGAGTCCCTAGCGGGGGGCCGGAATACGCAGTATTTT. It is translated as CAISESLAGGRNTQYF.

This clonotype was seen a handful of times. The rearrangement joins TRBV18 to TRBJ2-1; possible D gene TRBD1, 5 bases. Germline V gene lookup returns CDR1 KGHSH and CDR2 LQKENI. This CDR3 has 15 residues. Trimming stripped 4 bases from V and 4 bases from J, with 14 bases between. The CDR3 is CASSRGTGEYNEQFF. The CDR3, as DNA: TGTGCCAGCTCACGGGGAACAGGAGAATACAATGAGCAGTTCTTC.

This clonotype has a count of ten or more. One end of the junction fails to match germline, which may point to a read error. CDR3 amino acids: CASSLAGGRADTQYF. The CDR3 bases are TGTGCCAGCAGCTTAGCAGGGGGCAGGGCAGATACGCAGTATTTT. The chain uses TRBV12-3 or TRBV12-4 and TRBJ2-3; 8 nucleotides line up with TRBD1. This CDR3 region has 15 residues.

The chain is built from TRBV24-1 and TRBJ2-5; 10 bases line up with TRBD1. CDR3 length: 19 residues. J gave up 2 bases and V 2 bases, and 13 bases lay outside the gene matches. Germline CDR1 and CDR2: KGHDR and SFDVKD. The CDR3 sequence: CATSDYGTGAGRVQETQYF. The CDR3 DNA is TGTGCCACCAGTGATTACGGGACAGGGGCCGGCAGGGTTCAAGAGACCCAGTACTTC.

The chain has TRBV6-4 and TRBJ2-3; D is tentatively TRBD1 or TRBD2 (5 bases each). V dropped 4 bases and J dropped 4 bases, with 12 bases sitting between them. Germline V gene data show CDR1 as MRHNA and CDR2 as SNTAGT. The CDR3 contains 14 residues. CDR3 sequence (DNA): TGTGCCAGCAGTGCAGGGAGTGAGGCAGATACGCAGTATTTT. Its protein is CASSAGSEADTQYF.

This clonotype was counted a few times. This sequence joins TRBV27 and TRBJ1-6; D is ambiguous. Germline-derived CDR1 and CDR2 are MNHEY and SMNVEV (reference sequence). V lost 2 bases, J lost 6 bases, and 8 bases lay in between. This CDR3 region has 14 residues. CDR3 region: CASSLRRINSPLHF. DNA of the CDR3: TGTGCCAGCAGTTTAAGGCGGATTAATTCACCCCTCCACTTT.

This clonotype showed up just a few times. This chain links TRBV6-1 with TRBJ2-5; D call uncertain. V was trimmed by 4 bases and J by 2 bases, leaving 5 bases between them. This CDR3 region has 12 residues. In germline, CDR1 is MNHNS, CDR2 SASEGT. The CDR3 coding sequence is TGTGCCAGCAGTGTCCTTCAAGAGACCCAGTACTTC. Its translation is CASSVLQETQYF.

The sample holds a few counts of this clonotype. The genes are TRBV6-1 and TRBJ2-7; D is possibly TRBD2 (6 bases). V lost 3 bases and J 0 bases, leaving 12 bases between the germline ends. This CDR3 has 15 amino acids. The germline V gene encodes CDR1 MNHNS and CDR2 SASEGT. CDR3 in amino acids: CASSDQAGLSYEQYF. In DNA, the CDR3 is TGTGCCAGCAGTGATCAAGCGGGTCTCTCCTACGAGCAGTACTTC.

This clonotype showed up just a few times. V and J are TRBV5-6 and TRBJ2-5, with D uncertain. Germline assignment: CDR1 SGHDT and CDR2 YYEEEE. The CDR3 has 13 amino acids. Trimming took off 2 bases at V and 5 bases at J, with 10 bases between the two ends. CDR3 DNA: TGTGCCAGCAGCTTACAGTCCGTGGAGACCCAGTACTTC. It codes for CASSLQSVETQYF.

This clonotype showed up just a few times. The chain is built from TRBV27 and TRBJ1-2; 7 bases line up with TRBD1. The CDR3 covers 16 residues. The J segment lost 1 base and the V segment lost 7 bases, leaving 12 bases of the junction unmatched. Germline assignment: CDR1 MNHEY and CDR2 SMNVEV (reference sequence). CDR3 protein: CASTKLGDSFNYGYTF. The DNA for the CDR3 is TGTGCCAGCACCAAATTAGGGGACAGTTTTAACTATGGCTACACCTTC.

The V call is TRBV7-2, the J call TRBJ2-7, with D perhaps TRBD1 or TRBD2 (6 bases each). Germline V gene lookup returns CDR1 SGHTA and CDR2 FQGNSA. V was shortened by 5 bases and J by 6 bases, with 23 bases between the two germline ends. This CDR3 is built from 16 residues. The CDR3: CASSPEGIRGRLEQYF. In DNA, the CDR3 is TGTGCCAGCAGCCCTGAGGGGATTCGGGGGCGCCTCGAGCAGTACTTC.

This clonotype showed up many times. The chain combines TRBV4-2 with TRBJ2-4, with 8 bases that match TRBD1. The J segment lost 7 bases and the V segment lost 1 base, leaving 9 bases of the junction unmatched. The CDR3 loop spans 16 amino acids. Germline lookup yields CDR1 LGHNA and CDR2 YNFKEQ. CDR3 loop: CASSQVSSGGANIQYF. In DNA, the CDR3 is TGTGCCAGCAGCCAAGTATCATCAGGGGGCGCGAACATTCAGTACTTC.

The CDR3 region is CAISKVSGSSLWGEQFF. The CDR3 DNA reads as TGTGCCATCAGTAAAGTAAGCGGGAGCTCTTTATGGGGTGAGCAGTTCTTC. The V gene is TRBV10-3, the J gene TRBJ2-1; TRBD2 agrees at 8 bases. Germline trimming cut 5 bases from V and 9 bases from J; bases unmatched to any gene: 18. CDR3 length: 17 amino acids. In germline, CDR1 is ENHRY, CDR2 SYGVKD.

The chain links TRBV20-1 to TRBJ1-5; unclear D gene. This CDR3 is 15 amino acids long. V lost 3 bases, J lost 4 bases, and 16 bases lay in between. Looked up from germline, CDR1 is DFQATT and CDR2 is SNEGSKA (reference sequence). In DNA, the CDR3 is TGCAGTGCTAGTATGGTACAGAGGTATAATCAGCCCCAGCATTTT. Protein: CSASMVQRYNQPQHF.

This clonotype was counted between two and nine times. The genes are TRBV5-1 and TRBJ2-5; no clear D. V was trimmed by 5 bases and J by 4 bases, leaving 27 bases between them. CDR3 size: 18 residues. Germline assignment: CDR1 SGHRS and CDR2 YFSETQ. Here the CDR3 reads CASRLWWNLWSGRETQYF. The CDR3 DNA reads as TGCGCCAGCAGACTTTGGTGGAATTTGTGGAGTGGGCGAGAGACCCAGTACTTC. The full variable domain, in which reference TRBV5-1 and TRBJ2-5 provide the parts outside the CDR3, is KAGVTQTPRYLIKTRGQQVTLSCSPISGHRSVSWYQQTPGQGLQFLFEYFSETQRNKGNFPGRFSGRQFSNSRSEMNVSTLELGDSALYLCASRLWWNLWSGRETQYFGPGTRLLVL.

This clonotype was detected only a few times. This chain connects TRBV15 to TRBJ2-1; 7 bases fit TRBD1. This CDR3 is 15 amino acids long. V dropped 1 base and J dropped 4; count of bases not matched to a gene: 4. The germline V gene encodes CDR1 LNHNV and CDR2 YYDKDF (reference sequence). Here the CDR3 DNA reads TGTGCCACCAGCAGAGTGGGACAGAGTTACAATGAGCAGTTCTTC. Encoded protein: CATSRVGQSYNEQFF. Full variable domain (missing parts from reference TRBV15 and TRBJ2-1): DAMVIQNPRYQVTQFGKPVTLSCSQTLNHNVMYWYQQKSSQAPKLLFHYYDKDFNNEADTPDNFQSRRPNTSFCFLDIRSPGLGDTAMYLCATSRVGQSYNEQFFGPGTRLTVL.

This clonotype was seen only a few times. This rearrangement joins TRBV18 to TRBJ1-2; 7 positions agree with TRBD1. The V gene's germline CDR1 is KGHSH and CDR2 LQKENI. CDR3 size: 14 residues. The trim removed 5 bases at V and 4 bases at J, leaving 7 bases unmatched. The CDR3 here is CASSATGQPYGYTF. The CDR3 DNA reads as TGTGCCAGCTCAGCAACGGGACAGCCCTATGGCTACACCTTC.

This clonotype showed up just a few times. The rearrangement links TRBV29-1 to TRBJ2-1, with 10 bases aligning to TRBD2. V was clipped by 7 bases and J by 6 bases; unmatched bases: 9. CDR1 SQVTM and CDR2 ANQGSEA come from the germline V gene. The CDR3 has 14 residues. The CDR3 loop is CSGLKREGLNEQFF. In DNA form, the CDR3 reads TGCAGCGGACTTAAGCGGGAGGGCCTCAATGAGCAGTTCTTC.

The V and J genes are TRBV24-1 and TRBJ2-3; D is unclear. Germline CDR1 and CDR2: KGHDR and SFDVKD. CDR3 length: 13 amino acids. V lost 7 bases to trimming and J lost 1 base, with 8 bases between them. The CDR3 protein is CATRHSGTDTQYF. The DNA for the CDR3 is TGTGCCACCAGGCATTCGGGCACAGATACGCAGTATTTT.

The rearrangement joins TRBV19 to TRBJ1-1, with D possibly matching TRBD1 (6 bases). With 2 bases removed from V and 6 bases from J, the gap between germline ends came to 13 bases. This CDR3 region has 14 residues. Germline lookup yields CDR1 LNHDA and CDR2 SQIVND (reference sequence). The CDR3 DNA reads as TGTGCCAGTAGTATACGGGGGCGAAATGCTGAAGCTTTCTTT. The encoded protein is CASSIRGRNAEAFF.